The sequence of this TCR beta chain was determined in a study of Tregs in tolerant kidney transplant recipients. Findings and limits, study-wide: The most relevant donor-specific Treg TCRbeta repertoire apparently came from expansion with activated donor B cells.

The method was immunoSEQ multiplex PCR; TCRdb's version includes in-frame clones alone and lacks a portion of them. The table has 45,000 or so clones, approximately 89% seen once. Comment on this clone: What it binds is not known.

Recipients received nonmyeloablative bone marrow transplants from related graft donors, with transient mixed chimerism. The CDR3 is 18 residues long. The V and J ends lost 4 bases and 2 bases respectively, with 24 bases between them. Germline V lookup: CDR1 SGHNT, CDR2 YENEEA. The chain recombines TRBV11-3 with TRBJ2-7; tentative D call: TRBD2 (6 bases). The TCR was taken from a human patient who received a combined kidney and bone marrow transplant. Part of the T cell pool may stem from the graft donor. Sample: CD8+ T cells from blood (PBMCs), taken 12 months after the transplant. CDR3 in amino acids: CASSWDPRGRETPYEQYF. As DNA, the CDR3 is TGTGCCAGCAGCTGGGATCCCCGCGGACGGGAGACCCCCTACGAGCAGTACTTC.